A single T cell receptor beta chain is shown here with its context. Other DNA sequences within the sample encode an identical CDR3. The entry originates in a study of blood T cell repertoires in COVID-19. Study summary: Both acute and convalescent COVID-19 samples were obtained from the United States, Italy and Spain. From T cells, B-cell-depleted T cells, or PBMCs came the material, which was cDNA or gDNA.

The table came from immunoSEQ multiplex PCR; TCRdb's copy has only in-frame clones and leaves some out. Of approximately 190,000 clones listed, 82% were seen once; the top ten hold about 7.8%. Germline CDR1 is SGHDT and CDR2 is YYEEEE. The J segment lost 1 base and the V segment lost 1 base, leaving 2 bases of the junction unmatched. The CDR3 has 16 residues. The receptor comes from a woman aged 55-70 years with COVID-19, enrolled during active disease. The V and J genes are TRBV5-6 and TRBJ2-3, with 11 bases fitting TRBD2. Material: peripheral blood. The CDR3 is CASSLRLAGRTDTQYF. The DNA of the CDR3 is TGTGCCAGCAGCTTGCGACTAGCGGGGCGCACAGATACGCAGTATTTT.